Presented here are 18 T cell receptor beta chains from one specimen sequenced in a study of blood T cell repertoires in COVID-19 (dated by TCRdb to the early 2020s). The library was made by the immunoSEQ multiplex PCR assay. TCRdb holds this immuneACCESS table with in-frame rearrangements only. Some clones are missing; in checked studies, unresolved V genes explain under half, and the rest has no known cause. This sample gives about 350,000 clones in total; approximately 91% of them show up just once. Jointly, the top ten make up approximately 0.97% of the sample. The source material was PBMCs or T cells enriched from blood (not recorded which). These receptors all stem from a woman aged 25 to 39 who had been exposed to COVID-19.

The genes are TRBV28 and TRBJ2-4; 7 nucleotides agree with TRBD2. Germline-derived CDR1 and CDR2 are MDHEN and SYDVKM. The V segment lost 6 bases and the J segment 9 bases; nucleotides outside the gene matches: 11. This CDR3 has 14 residues. CDR3 nucleotide sequence: TGTGCCAGCAGCGTTTCGGGAGGAGCGGGCATTCAGTACTTC. Its translation: CASSVSGGAGIQYF.

The V gene is TRBV19, the J gene TRBJ2-1; 8 bases line up with TRBD2. J gave up 8 bases and V 2 bases, and 14 bases lay outside the gene matches. The CDR3 length is 17 residues. CDR1 is LNHDA, CDR2 SQIVND, per germline (reference sequence). The CDR3 coding sequence is TGTGCCAGTAGTATAAGGAGCGGGAGCCCTCTCAGCGATGAGCAGTTCTTC. Its protein product is CASSIRSGSPLSDEQFF.

The chain uses TRBV10-3 and TRBJ2-7, with D possibly being TRBD1 (6 bases). V dropped 5 bases and J dropped 0 bases, with 20 bases sitting between them. The CDR3 is made up of 17 amino acids. Germline assignment: CDR1 ENHRY and CDR2 SYGVKD. This CDR3 is CAISIGTLPGSSYEQYF. CDR3 nucleotides: TGTGCCATCAGTATTGGGACACTCCCTGGGAGCTCCTACGAGCAGTACTTC.

This sequence joins TRBV5-1 and TRBJ2-6, with D tentatively TRBD2 (5 bases). Deletions cut 9 bases from V and 2 bases from J, with 18 bases between. The CDR3 consists of 16 residues. The germline gives CDR1 SGHRS, CDR2 YFSETQ. In DNA, the CDR3 is TGCGCCACCAAGCTTGGGAGAGTGCCTGGGGCCAACGTCCTGACTTTC. This translates into CATKLGRVPGANVLTF.

The chain is built from TRBV9 and TRBJ2-7; the D gene is possibly TRBD1 (6 bases). Between the trimmed V and J ends, which lost 4 bases and 4 bases, there was a span of 30 bases. Germline CDR1 reads SGDLS; CDR2 reads YYNGEE. The CDR3 totals 19 residues. The CDR3 nucleotides are TGTGCCAGCAGCCCCGGGGAACAGGGAGTGGGGACGGAAGGGTACGAGCAGTACTTC. The encoded protein is CASSPGEQGVGTEGYEQYF. The full variable domain, with the rest looked up from reference TRBV9 and TRBJ2-7, is DSGVTQTPKHLITATGQRVTLRCSPRSGDLSVYWYQQSLDQGLQFLIQYYNGEERAKGNILERFSAQQFPDLHSELNLSSLELGDSALYFCASSPGEQGVGTEGYEQYFGPGTRLTVT.

The chain employs TRBV6-1 and TRBJ2-5; D is ambiguous. The V and J ends lost 3 bases and 3 bases respectively, with 5 bases between them. Germline CDR1 is MNHNS and CDR2 is SASEGT. CDR3 length: 12 amino acids. CDR3 coding DNA: TGTGCCAGCAGTGACACAGAAGAGACCCAGTACTTC. It specifies CASSDTEETQYF.

The rearrangement joins TRBV28 to TRBJ1-6; D might be TRBD1 (6 bases). Germline V lookup: CDR1 MDHEN, CDR2 SYDVKM. The V gene lost 4 bases and the J gene lost 9 bases, with 10 bases spanning the gap. The CDR3 runs 13 residues. DNA for the CDR3: TGTGCCAGCAGTTCCAGGGGTGGTTCACCCCTCCACTTT. It is translated as CASSSRGGSPLHF.

The chain has TRBV3-1 (or the pseudogene TRBV3-2) and TRBJ1-1; possible D gene TRBD1, 5 bases. V lost 4 bases, J lost 11 bases, and 11 bases lay in between. Germline V gene lookup returns CDR1 LGHDT and CDR2 YNNKEL (reference sequence). The CDR3 is 11 amino acids. The CDR3 is CASSLRGEAFF. The CDR3 region has the DNA TGTGCCAGCAGCCTCCGGGGGGAGGCTTTCTTT.

This clone was counted between two and nine times. The chain links TRBV28 to TRBJ1-2; D is undetermined. Between the trimmed V and J ends, which lost 5 bases and 4 bases, there was a span of 5 bases. The CDR3 spans 11 residues. Germline CDR1 MDHEN, CDR2 SYDVKM. The CDR3 loop is CASSDFYGYTF. For the CDR3, the DNA is TGTGCCAGCAGTGACTTCTATGGCTACACCTTC.

The CDR3 region has the DNA TGTGCCAGCAGTTCACAGGGGGCGGAAGACTATGGCTACACCTTC. It translates to CASSSQGAEDYGYTF. V gene TRBV28 combines with J gene TRBJ1-2; 9 bases line up with TRBD1. This CDR3 comprises 15 residues. Germline assignment: CDR1 MDHEN and CDR2 SYDVKM. Germline trimming cut 4 bases from V and 3 bases from J; bases unmatched to any gene: 6.

V usage is TRBV15 and J usage is TRBJ2-1, with unresolved D. Germline-derived CDR1 and CDR2 are LNHNV and YYDKDF (reference sequence). The length of the CDR3 is 16 residues. Trimming took off 4 bases at V and 2 bases at J, with 15 bases between the two ends. The CDR3 region has the DNA TGTGCCACCAGCACCTCCCCCGGGTCCACCTACAATGAGCAGTTCTTC. It is translated as CATSTSPGSTYNEQFF.

The chain couples TRBV3-1 (or the pseudogene TRBV3-2) to TRBJ2-7, with TRBD2 identical over 9 bases. CDR1 LGHDT and CDR2 YNNKEL come from the germline V gene (reference sequence). The trim removed 3 bases at V and 5 bases at J, leaving 11 bases unmatched. CDR3 length: 16 amino acids. For the CDR3, the DNA is TGTGCCAGCAGCCACGAGCGGGGGGCGGAAGGCGACGAGCAGTACTTC. Translating it yields CASSHERGAEGDEQYF.

V is TRBV12-3 or TRBV12-4 and J is TRBJ1-4; D call uncertain. The V gene lost 6 bases and the J gene lost 7 bases, with 9 bases spanning the gap. The CDR3 is made up of 12 amino acids. The CDR3 DNA follows: TGTGCCAGCAGGGCCGGAGGTGAAAAACTGTTTTTT. Its translation: CASRAGGEKLFF.

The chain joins TRBV5-1 to TRBJ2-3; 10 positions agree with TRBD2. Germline V lookup: CDR1 SGHRS, CDR2 YFSETQ. This CDR3 spans 16 amino acids. The trim removed 1 base at V and 1 base at J, leaving 3 bases unmatched. CDR3 residues: CASSLPAGGGTDTQYF. As DNA, the CDR3 is TGCGCCAGCAGCTTGCCAGCGGGAGGGGGCACAGATACGCAGTATTTT.

V usage is TRBV5-4 and J usage is TRBJ1-1, with 7 bases fitting TRBD1. The V and J ends lost 4 bases and 4 bases, in that order; junction bases with no gene match: 10. CDR3 length: 15 residues. The germline gives CDR1 SGHNT, CDR2 YYREEE (reference sequence). The CDR3 reads CASSPHITGATEAFF. The CDR3 nucleotides are TGTGCCAGCAGCCCTCATATAACAGGGGCCACTGAAGCTTTCTTT. The entire variable domain, with the rest obtained from reference TRBV5-4 and TRBJ1-1, is as follows: ETGVTQSPTHLIKTRGQQVTLRCSSQSGHNTVSWYQQALGQGPQFIFQYYREEENGRGNFPPRFSGLQFPNYSSELNVNALELDDSALYLCASSPHITGATEAFFGQGTRLTVV.

The chain is built from TRBV19 and TRBJ1-4, with D tentatively TRBD1 (5 bases). V lost 8 bases and J 8 bases, leaving 18 bases between the germline ends. The V gene's germline CDR1 is LNHDA and CDR2 SQIVND (reference sequence). The CDR3 is 14 amino acids. The CDR3 DNA reads TGTGCCAGTGGAAAGACAGCCCTGGGGGAAAAACTGTTTTTT. Its translation: CASGKTALGEKLFF.

This chain joins TRBV25-1 and TRBJ1-2; D not resolved. CDR3 length: 14 residues. Germline lookup yields CDR1 MGHDK and CDR2 SYGVNS. The V end lost 3 bases, the J end lost 8 bases, and 16 bases lay between the germline ends. This chain's CDR3 is CASSDADYGPGYTF. The CDR3 bases are TGTGCCAGCAGTGATGCAGACTATGGGCCCGGCTACACCTTC.

J is TRBJ2-5 and V is TRBV5-1; 15 bases match TRBD2. The germline V gene encodes CDR1 SGHRS and CDR2 YFSETQ. The length of the CDR3 is 17 residues. V dropped 4 bases and J dropped 5; count of bases not matched to a gene: 9. CDR3 loop: CASSQGLAGGLGETQYF. DNA for the CDR3: TGCGCCAGCAGCCAAGGACTAGCGGGAGGGCTAGGGGAGACCCAGTACTTC.